This is a list of T cell receptor beta chains from one sample in a study of read filtering for tumor transcriptome and immune sequencing. TCRdb re-analysed the reads in MiXCR, keeping a single row per CDR3 protein. The profile shows more than 100,000 distinct CDR3 sequences, roughly 13% of them singletons. Source material: a population of CD138-negative cells sorted from bone marrow. The receptors come from a donor over 35 with multiple myeloma. CDR3s include the opening cysteine and the closing phenylalanine or tryptophan. The D gene is left open where the match is weak. The size field is filled for only some rows; it gives once, few, many or a size class.

V gene	J gene	clone size	D gene	CDR3 DNA	CDR3 protein
TRBV6-2/TRBV6-3	TRBJ2-1	many	TRBD2	TGTGCCAGCAGTTACCCTGGCGGGAGGATCAACAATGAGCAGTTCTTC	CASSYPGGRINNEQFF
TRBV15	TRBJ2-7	many	TRBD2	TGTGCCACCAGCAGAGTACGGGAGGGCCTGAACGAGCAGTACTTC	CATSRVREGLNEQYF
TRBV6-5	TRBJ2-3	few	TRBD2	TGTGCCAGCAGACCGGCCCGCTGGGGACTAGCGGGGGATACGCAGTATTTT	CASRPARWGLAGDTQYF
TRBV25-1	TRBJ2-7	many	.	TGTGCCAGCAGTGTGCAACAGTCCCCCTACGAGCAGTACTTC	CASSVQQSPYEQYF
TRBV11-2	TRBJ2-1	.	.	TGTGCCAGCAGCCCAGCTAGCGCGAGTGAGCAGTTCTTC	CASSPASASEQFF
TRBV7-2	TRBJ2-7	.	TRBD2	TGTGCCAGCAGCTTTCCGGGACTAGCGGGCTACGAGCTGTACTTC	CASSFPGLAGYELYF
TRBV5-4	TRBJ2-1	many	.	TGTGCCAGCAGCTTGGGGGCGGGCCGAGGGGGGGGTGAGCAGTTCTTC	CASSLGAGRGGGEQFF
TRBV20-1	TRBJ2-1	many	.	TGCAGTGCTAGAGATCTAGAGGTAGCTGAGCAGTTCTTC	CSARDLEVAEQFF
TRBV10-2	TRBJ2-7	many	.	TGCGCCAGCAGTGTTTACGGTACCTACGAGCAGTACTTC	CASSVYGTYEQYF
TRBV20-1	TRBJ2-7	many	.	TGCAGTGCTATGCTCCGGGACCTAAAGGAGCAGTACTTC	CSAMLRDLKEQYF
TRBV27	TRBJ1-5	many	.	TGTGCCAGCAGAATTGACGGCTTACCCAATCAGCCCCAGCATTTT	CASRIDGLPNQPQHF
TRBV19	TRBJ1-1	many	TRBD1	TGTGCCAGTACCCTCTACGCAGGGGGCACTGAAGCTTTCTTT	CASTLYAGGTEAFF
TRBV5-1	TRBJ1-1	many	.	TGCGCCAGCAGCTGGGAGGACCCCACTGAAGCTTTCTTT	CASSWEDPTEAFF
TRBV4-2	TRBJ2-3	few	TRBD2	TGTGCCAGCAGCCCCTTTGCGGGAGGGCCCGCAGATACGCAGTATTTT	CASSPFAGGPADTQYF
TRBV11-3	TRBJ2-1	many	.	TGTGCCAGCAGCTTAGGGACCAGCTCCTACAATGAGCAGTTCTTC	CASSLGTSSYNEQFF
TRBV7-8	TRBJ1-5	.	.	TGTGCCAGCAGTCCAAACTCCGTCGGGATCAATCAGCCCCAGCATTTT	CASSPNSVGINQPQHF
TRBV27	TRBJ1-1	many	.	TGTGCCAGCGGCCGGACCCAGCTTTTTATCACTGAAGCTTTCTTT	CASGRTQLFITEAFF
TRBV5-1	TRBJ2-7	.	.	TGCGCCAGCAGCTTGGCGGTGTCTTCCTACGAGCAGTACTTC	CASSLAVSSYEQYF
TRBV10-3	TRBJ1-5	.	TRBD1	TGTGCCATCAGACCGGGACAGGCTCAGCCCCAGCATTTT	CAIRPGQAQPQHF
TRBV6-5	TRBJ1-1	many	.	TGTGCCAGCAGCCTAAAATGGGCGAACACTGAAGCTTTCTTT	CASSLKWANTEAFF
TRBV5-5	TRBJ1-5	.	.	TGTGCCAGCAGCTTGGCCGGGGGGTTATCCAATCAGCCCCAGCATTTT	CASSLAGGLSNQPQHF
TRBV30	TRBJ1-4	many	.	TGTGCCTGGAGCGGACCGTCGGGTGAAAAACTGTTTTTT	CAWSGPSGEKLFF
TRBV19	TRBJ2-5	few	.	TGTGCCAGTAGGCCTGAAGGGGCTTTCGAGACAGAGACCCAGTACTTC	CASRPEGAFETETQYF
TRBV14	TRBJ2-3	many	.	TGTGCCAGCAGCCAACTGGGACGAGGATTTAGCACAGATACGCAGTATTTT	CASSQLGRGFSTDTQYF
TRBV9	TRBJ2-1	few	.	TGTGCCAGCAGTTCTGTCGGGAGTACGAATGAGCAGTTCTTC	CASSSVGSTNEQFF
TRBV29-1	TRBJ2-3	.	TRBD2	TGCAGCGTTCGAGGGCTAGCGGTCACAGATACGCGGTATTTT	CSVRGLAVTDTRYF
TRBV19	TRBJ2-1	many	.	TGTGCCAGTAGTAGCTGGGGGAATGAGCAGTTCTTC	CASSSWGNEQFF
TRBV5-6	TRBJ2-6	many	.	TGTGCCAGCAGCTTGGGGGGAGTGGTCCTGACTTTC	CASSLGGVVLTF
TRBV7-9	TRBJ2-5	many	TRBD2	TGTGCCAGCAGCTTATGGACTAGCGTTCAAGAGACCCAGTACTTC	CASSLWTSVQETQYF
TRBV6-4	TRBJ1-2	.	.	TGTGCCAGCAGCCCAGGCCGACTGGGCTATGGCTACACCTTC	CASSPGRLGYGYTF
TRBV5-6	TRBJ1-5	many	.	TGTGCCCCCTCCTCGGAAGTAGGGGGAGAGGATCAGCCCCAGCATTTT	CAPSSEVGGEDQPQHF
TRBV25-1	TRBJ2-7	once	.	TGTGCCAGCAGTGACTCGTTTAGAGGGAGCTACGAGCAGTACTTC	CASSDSFRGSYEQYF
TRBV12-3/TRBV12-4	TRBJ2-1	many	TRBD2	TGTGCCAGCATCAAACTAGCGGGAGAAACCGTCTCCTACAATGAGCAGTTCTTC	CASIKLAGETVSYNEQFF
TRBV5-1	TRBJ2-3	many	.	TGCGCCAGCAGCGCCCCCGGAACAGGTTTCCCTAGCACAGATACGCAGTATTTT	CASSAPGTGFPSTDTQYF
TRBV6-6	TRBJ2-1	many	TRBD2	TGTGCCAGCAGTTCCCCGAGCGGGAGCCCGCCCAATGAGCAGTTCTTC	CASSSPSGSPPNEQFF
TRBV11-2	TRBJ1-1	.	.	TGTGCCAGCTTCGGACTGGGCACTGAAGCTTTCTTT	CASFGLGTEAFF
TRBV12-3/TRBV12-4	TRBJ2-1	many	TRBD1	TGTGCCAGCAGATCCTCACTCCGGGACAGCTCCTACAATGAGCAGTTCTTC	CASRSSLRDSSYNEQFF
TRBV6-2/TRBV6-3	TRBJ2-7	.	.	TGTGCCAGCAGTGTATCCCAGGGTTCCCTCTACGAGCAGTACTTC	CASSVSQGSLYEQYF
TRBV18	TRBJ1-5	many	.	TGTGCCAGCTCACCCAGCTCACCTACGGTCGGTCAGCCCCAGCATTTT	CASSPSSPTVGQPQHF
TRBV10-3	TRBJ1-1	many	.	TGTGCCATCAGTCGACAGGAGAACACTGAAGCTTTCTTT	CAISRQENTEAFF
TRBV5-1	TRBJ2-2	many	.	TGCGCCAGCAGCACCTCTTACAGGATACCCACCGGGGAGCTGTTTTTT	CASSTSYRIPTGELFF
TRBV7-3	TRBJ2-3	many	.	TGTGCCAGCAGCTTAAGGGGTACCACAGATACGCAGTATTTT	CASSLRGTTDTQYF
TRBV19	TRBJ2-1	few	.	TGTGCCAGTAGTATCGTACACAATGAGCAGTTCTTC	CASSIVHNEQFF
TRBV30	TRBJ1-1	.	.	TGTGCCTGGAGTGTACGGGTAAGCACTGAAGCTTTCTTC	CAWSVRVSTEAFF
TRBV5-1	TRBJ2-3	many	.	TGCGCCAGCAGCTTGTCGTCTAGCGAGGGAGATACGCAGTATTTT	CASSLSSSEGDTQYF
TRBV2	TRBJ2-6	.	.	TGTGCCAGCAGTAAGGACGCGTACTCTGGGGCCAACGTCCTGACTTTC	CASSKDAYSGANVLTF
TRBV5-1	TRBJ2-2	many	TRBD2	TGCGCCAGCAGCTTGGATAGCGGGAGGACCGGGGAGCTGTTTTTT	CASSLDSGRTGELFF
TRBV7-2	TRBJ2-7	many	.	TGTGCCAGTAGCCCCTATGGGCCCTACGAGCAGTACTTC	CASSPYGPYEQYF
TRBV7-9	TRBJ2-7	.	.	TGTGCCAGCGGTGGGGGGGCTTCCCTTCTCGAGCAGTACTTC	CASGGGASLLEQYF
TRBV10-3	TRBJ1-4	many	.	TGTGCCATCAGTGATCCCAAGCGGCACCGCGAAAAACTGTTTTTT	CAISDPKRHREKLFF
TRBV6-2/TRBV6-3	TRBJ2-1	many	TRBD2	TGTGCCAGCATACGTAGCGGGAGTTACAATGAGCAGTTCTTC	CASIRSGSYNEQFF
TRBV11-2	TRBJ1-6	.	.	TGTGCCAGCAGCGGAATGGGGGGGTACCATAATTCACCCCTCCACTTT	CASSGMGGYHNSPLHF
TRBV5-6	TRBJ2-5	few	TRBD2	TGTGCCAGCAGCTTAGCGGGAGCGGGAGAGACCCAGTACTTC	CASSLAGAGETQYF
TRBV20-1	TRBJ2-1	many	.	TGCAGTGCTAGAGACAATATATTCCCCCTGAGGGACAATGAGCAGTTCTTC	CSARDNIFPLRDNEQFF
TRBV6-1	TRBJ2-7	many	.	TGTGCCAGCAGTGAAAGAGGTTCCTACGAGCAGTACTTC	CASSERGSYEQYF